This TCR beta chain was observed in a study of Ad26.COV2.S vaccination and SARS-CoV-2 variants (dated by TCRdb to the early 2020s). The study in broad terms: Vaccine-arm donors came from COV1001, a multicentre, randomized, double-blind, placebo-controlled phase I-IIa trial of Ad26.COV2.S in healthy adults. Trial participants were randomized into five groups of five, in which low-dose or high-dose Ad26.COV2.S was given once or twice, or placebo was given on both occasions. TCRbeta repertoire sequencing was used to assess the specificity and breadth of SARS-CoV-2-reactive T cell receptors after Ad26.COV2.S vaccination. Investigators remained blinded to trial group allocation during experiments and outcome assessment. Dosing of Ad26.COV2.S was intramuscular, at either 5x10^10 or 1x10^11 viral particles, delivered as one shot or as two shots spaced 56 days apart. A total of approximately 32 samples were included in the TCR-sequenced set, comprising roughly 19 Ad26.COV2.S vaccine recipients, 5 placebo recipients and 8 SARS-CoV-2 convalescent individuals.

TCRbeta CDR3 regions were sequenced with the immunoSEQ Assay. After extraction, genomic DNA underwent amplification by bias-controlled multiplex PCR, followed by high-throughput sequencing. The authors processed their data as follows. To quantify the absolute abundance of every unique TCRbeta CDR3 region, sequences were collapsed and filtered. T cell fraction was estimated by normalization of TCRbeta template counts to usable DNA, with usable DNA being measured through amplification of reference genes present in all nucleated cells. Repertoire TCRs were annotated as SARS-CoV-2-specific by exact matching of V gene, CDR3 amino acid sequence and J gene to a known reactive TCR set. MIRA supplied the reference SARS-CoV-2 TCR set, which was filtered for enrichment in COVID-19-positive ImmuneCODE repertoires so that public or cross-reactive TCRs were removed. Using the MIRA antigens, annotated TCRs were further analysed by specific ORF or by position within an ORF. Depth was the summed frequency of annotated unique rearrangements, while breadth was defined as annotated unique rearrangements over total unique productive rearrangements. Two-sided Wilcoxon rank-sum tests were used to compare TCR breadth between groups. TCRdb took this table from immuneACCESS and kept in-frame rearrangements with V and J called. Such tables lack part of the clones; where checked against another copy, unresolved V genes explain under half of the gap, and the rest is unexplained. That table is the source of V, J and clone size, and D and trimming were worked out from the DNA. In all, the sample holds about 460,000 clones, and roughly nine tenths of those were seen once. About 1.5% of the sample is taken by the ten largest.

The paper as a whole reports these results and caveats: The authors noted that the TCR breadth and depth analyses may have underestimated total T cell responses. Non-spike TCR breadth was comparable between vaccine and placebo recipients, consistent with the vaccine containing only spike. After vaccination, substantial breadth of spike-specific CD8+ and CD4+ T cell responses was reported. The study lacked the statistical power to compare responses across vaccine doses or regimens. Ad26.COV2.S recipients had higher spike-specific TCR breadth than placebo recipients (P = 0.0014).

Comment on this clone: Its antigen is not yet known. Per-nucleotide qualities are absent, and no much larger clonotype sits a single base away.

The treatment or condition label of this sample denotes: 15 to 20 received Ad26.COV2.S at low or high dose, single or two shots; about 5 received placebo; per-sample allocation not given. For vaccine and placebo recipients, repertoires were sequenced using samples collected on day 63 after the first injection. Cohort 1b enrolled some 25 adults aged 18-55 years at a single site in Boston, USA, between 29 July and 7 August 2020. Ad26.COV2.S was a replication-incompetent adenovirus type 26 vector expressing a prefusion-stabilized SARS-CoV-2 spike protein from the original Wuhan strain. Sequenced here: peripheral blood, sampled in a trial of Ad26.COV2.S vaccine versus placebo. The source of this sequence is a person between 18 and 59 years old who received the Ad26.COV2.S COVID-19 vaccine or a placebo.

The DNA is as follows: TGTGCCAGCAGTTACTCGACTCGAGTAGAGACCCAGTACTTC. Its translation reads: CASSYSTRVETQYF. This receptor chain uses TRBV6-6 and TRBJ2-5; no D segment can be confidently identified. CDR1 MNHNY and CDR2 SVGAGI are derived from the germline V gene (reference sequence). The CDR3, from cysteine to phenylalanine, totals 14 residues. Only the CDR3 DNA is retained, 42 bases long and in frame from the first base. V is cut by 0 bases and J by 4 bases, and the space between the germline ends is 9 bases.